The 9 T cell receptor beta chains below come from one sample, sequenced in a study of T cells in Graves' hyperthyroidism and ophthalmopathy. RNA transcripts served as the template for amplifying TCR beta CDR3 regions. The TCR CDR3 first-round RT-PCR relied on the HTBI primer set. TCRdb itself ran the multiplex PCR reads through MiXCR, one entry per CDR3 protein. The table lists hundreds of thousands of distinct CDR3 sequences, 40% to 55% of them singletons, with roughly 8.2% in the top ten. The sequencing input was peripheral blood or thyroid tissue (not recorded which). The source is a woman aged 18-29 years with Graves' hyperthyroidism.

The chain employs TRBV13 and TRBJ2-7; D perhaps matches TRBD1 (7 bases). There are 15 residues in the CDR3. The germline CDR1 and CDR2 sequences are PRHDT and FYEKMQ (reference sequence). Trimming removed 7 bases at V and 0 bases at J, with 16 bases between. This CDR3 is CASTPGRDSSYEQYF. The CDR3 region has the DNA TGTGCCAGCACTCCCGGGCGGGACAGCTCCTACGAGCAGTACTTC.

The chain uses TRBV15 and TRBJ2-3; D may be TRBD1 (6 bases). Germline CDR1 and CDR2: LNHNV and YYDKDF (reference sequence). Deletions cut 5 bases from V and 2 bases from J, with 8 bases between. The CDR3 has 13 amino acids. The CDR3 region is CATSQGITDTQYF. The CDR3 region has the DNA TGTGCCACCAGCCAGGGGATCACAGATACGCAGTATTTT.

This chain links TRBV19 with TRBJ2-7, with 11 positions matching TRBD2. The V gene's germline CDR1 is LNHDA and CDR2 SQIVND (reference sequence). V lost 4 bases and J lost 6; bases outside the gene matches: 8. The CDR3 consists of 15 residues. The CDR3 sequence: CASSTLLAGVGEQYF. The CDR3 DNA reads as TGTGCCAGTAGTACCCTACTAGCGGGAGTTGGCGAGCAGTACTTC.

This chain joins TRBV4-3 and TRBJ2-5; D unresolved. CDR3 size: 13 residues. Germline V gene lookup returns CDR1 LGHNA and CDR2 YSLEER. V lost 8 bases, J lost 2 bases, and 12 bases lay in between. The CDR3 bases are TGCGCCAGCGCCCTTGTCTGGCAAGAGACCCAGTACTTC. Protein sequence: CASALVWQETQYF.

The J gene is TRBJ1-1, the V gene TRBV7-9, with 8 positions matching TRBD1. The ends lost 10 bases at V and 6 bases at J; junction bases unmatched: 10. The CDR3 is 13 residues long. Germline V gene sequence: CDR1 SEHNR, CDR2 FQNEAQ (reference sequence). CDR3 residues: CATQGQAGAEAFF. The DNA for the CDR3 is TGTGCCACCCAGGGACAGGCTGGGGCTGAAGCTTTCTTT.

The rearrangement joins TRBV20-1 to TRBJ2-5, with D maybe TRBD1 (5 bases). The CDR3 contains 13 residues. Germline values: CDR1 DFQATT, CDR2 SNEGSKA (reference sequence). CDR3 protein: CTWSPRAQETQYF. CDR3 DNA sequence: TGCACCTGGAGTCCCAGGGCTCAAGAGACCCAGTACTTC.

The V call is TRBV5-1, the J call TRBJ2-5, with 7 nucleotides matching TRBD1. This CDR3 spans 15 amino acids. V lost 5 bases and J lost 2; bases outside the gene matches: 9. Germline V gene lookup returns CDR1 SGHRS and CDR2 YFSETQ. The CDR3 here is CASSFTTGFQETQYF. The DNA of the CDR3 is TGCGCCAGCAGTTTTACGACAGGGTTTCAAGAGACCCAGTACTTC.

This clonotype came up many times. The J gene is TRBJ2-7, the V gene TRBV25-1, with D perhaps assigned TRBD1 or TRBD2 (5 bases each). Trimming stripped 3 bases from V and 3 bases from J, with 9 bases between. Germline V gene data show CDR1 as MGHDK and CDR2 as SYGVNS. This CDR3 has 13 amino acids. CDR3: CASSDIGGYEQYF. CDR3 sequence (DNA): TGTGCCAGCAGTGATATTGGGGGCTACGAGCAGTACTTC.

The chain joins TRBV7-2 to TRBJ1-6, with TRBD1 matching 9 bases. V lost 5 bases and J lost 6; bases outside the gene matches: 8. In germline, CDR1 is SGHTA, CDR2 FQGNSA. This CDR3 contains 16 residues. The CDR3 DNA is TGTGCCAGCAGCCCCGGGACAGGGAGATCTAATTCACCCCTCCACTTT. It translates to CASSPGTGRSNSPLHF. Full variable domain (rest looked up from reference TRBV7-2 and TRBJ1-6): GAGVSQSPSNKVTEKGKDVELRCDPISGHTALYWYRQSLGQGLEFLIYFQGNSAPDKSGLPSDRFSAERTGGSVSTLTIQRTQQEDSAVYLCASSPGTGRSNSPLHFGNGTRLTVT.